These 27 T cell receptor beta chains share one sample of origin, sequenced in a study of T cell responses to AZD1222 COVID-19 vaccine (dated by TCRdb to about 2021). Libraries were made using the immunoSEQ multiplex PCR assay. Sourced from immuneACCESS, this table was stored by TCRdb with only in-frame sequences that have V and J called. A share of the clones is absent; for the studies checked, an unresolved V gene accounts for under half, and the remainder has no known explanation. A total of approximately 28,000 clones appear in this sample, 80% to 95% of them only once. Clones ranked in the top ten supply about 8.1% of the sample. The intended sense of this specimen's time point label: about 28 days (+/-7) after the second vaccine dose. The sample was peripheral blood, taken 28 days after the second AZD1222 dose. The source is an adult who received the AZD1222 COVID-19 vaccine.

The chain links TRBV24-1 to TRBJ2-3; 8 bases align to TRBD1. Losses at the gene ends were 7 bases for V and 0 bases for J; bases not matched to a gene: 8. The CDR3 contains 16 residues. From germline, CDR1 is KGHDR and CDR2 SFDVKD. The CDR3 nucleotides are TGTGCCACCAGCGGGACAGGATCATCTAGCACAGATACGCAGTATTTT. Amino acid sequence: CATSGTGSSSTDTQYF.

The rearrangement uses TRBV15 and TRBJ2-1, with TRBD1 identical over 9 bases. The CDR3 contains 16 residues. Per germline, CDR1 LNHNV and CDR2 YYDKDF (reference sequence). J was trimmed by 10 bases and V by 0 bases; bases with no gene match: 10. Written as DNA, the CDR3 is TGTGCCACCAGCAGAGAACGGGACAGGGCCGTTATCGAGCAGTTCTTC. It yields the protein CATSRERDRAVIEQFF.

The chain is built from TRBV5-4 and TRBJ2-5, with 7 positions matching TRBD1. V lost 3 bases to trimming and J lost 7 bases; unmatched junction nucleotides: 9. Germline CDR1 SGHNT, CDR2 YYREEE (reference sequence). The length of the CDR3 is 14 residues. The CDR3 nucleotides are TGTGCCAGCAGCTCGACAGGGTGGAAAGGGACCCAGTACTTC. As protein: CASSSTGWKGTQYF.

The chain is built from TRBV10-1 and TRBJ1-5, with D uncertain. Trimming removed 2 bases at V and 3 bases at J, with 14 bases between. CDR3 length: 16 residues. Germline lookup yields CDR1 WNHNN and CDR2 SYGVQD (reference sequence). Here the CDR3 DNA reads TGCGCCAGCAGTGAGAGGGCAGCTTCTTTCAATCAGCCCCAGCATTTT. This translates into CASSERAASFNQPQHF.

This chain joins TRBV29-1 and TRBJ1-1; D gene unclear. Trimming took off 7 bases at V and 11 bases at J, with 14 bases between the two ends. The CDR3 runs to 10 residues. The germline V gene has CDR1 SQVTM and CDR2 ANQGSEA. The CDR3: CSAGEVSAFF. DNA for the CDR3: TGCAGCGCCGGGGAGGTAAGCGCTTTCTTT.

The chain carries TRBV11-3 and TRBJ2-1, with D perhaps TRBD2 (6 bases). The V gene lost 2 bases and the J gene lost 6 bases, with 17 bases spanning the gap. The germline gives CDR1 SGHNT, CDR2 YENEEA. The CDR3 has 16 residues. The CDR3 DNA follows: TGTGCCAGCAGCTTAAATGACGGGAGTCGTACCAATGAGCAGTTCTTC. It codes for CASSLNDGSRTNEQFF. Complete variable domain (other parts from reference TRBV11-3 and TRBJ2-1): EAGVVQSPRYKIIEKKQPVAFWCNPISGHNTLYWYLQNLGQGPELLIRYENEEAVDDSQLPKDRFSAERLKGVDSTLKIQPAELGDSAVYLCASSLNDGSRTNEQFFGPGTRLTVL.

The chain uses TRBV28 and TRBJ2-7; TRBD1 matches at 7 bases. CDR1 is MDHEN and CDR2 is SYDVKM in the germline V gene. There are 14 residues in the CDR3. V shed 6 bases and J 1 base; nucleotides not matched to a gene: 6. The CDR3 loop reads CASRTTGSSYEQYF. In DNA form, the CDR3 reads TGTGCCAGCAGGACGACAGGGAGTTCCTACGAGCAGTACTTC.

V usage is TRBV11-2 and J usage is TRBJ2-3; no clear D gene. The germline V gene has CDR1 SGHAT and CDR2 FQNNGV. V was cut by 5 bases and J by 2 bases, with 14 bases left in between. The CDR3 runs 15 residues. In nucleotides, the CDR3 is TGTGCCAGCAGCGACCGTGTGGGGTTCACAGATACGCAGTATTTT. This encodes CASSDRVGFTDTQYF. The entire variable domain, with the rest obtained from reference TRBV11-2 and TRBJ2-3, is as follows: EAGVAQSPRYKIIEKRQSVAFWCNPISGHATLYWYQQILGQGPKLLIQFQNNGVVDDSQLPKDRFSAERLKGVDSTLKIQPAKLEDSAVYLCASSDRVGFTDTQYFGPGTRLTVL.

In DNA, the CDR3 is TGTGCCAGCAGTGAACCACAGCCCCAGCATTTT. This codes for CASSEPQPQHF. The rearrangement joins TRBV6-1 to TRBJ1-5, with no clear D. The V gene's germline CDR1 is MNHNS and CDR2 SASEGT. CDR3 length: 11 amino acids. Trimming cost V 2 bases and J 7 bases, with 3 bases left between them.

V usage is TRBV19 and J usage is TRBJ2-2; D uncertain. Looked up from germline, CDR1 is LNHDA and CDR2 is SQIVND (reference sequence). This CDR3 has 17 amino acids. Trimming cost V 3 bases and J 3 bases, with 17 bases left between them. DNA for the CDR3: TGTGCCAGTAGTATCGGGCAGGTTGACCCCGACACCGGGGAGCTGTTTTTT. The encoded protein is CASSIGQVDPDTGELFF.

The J gene is TRBJ1-2, the V gene TRBV3-1 (or the pseudogene TRBV3-2), with a weak D call TRBD1 (5 bases). Trimming shortened V by 5 bases and J by 4 bases, and 17 bases separated the two germline ends. Germline loops: CDR1 LGHDT, CDR2 YNNKEL (reference sequence). CDR3 length: 15 residues. This chain's CDR3 is CASSGPGRIFYGYTF. The CDR3 DNA is TGTGCCAGCAGCGGACCGGGACGGATTTTCTATGGCTACACCTTC.

This chain connects TRBV14 to TRBJ2-7; TRBD1 or TRBD2 may be the D gene (5 bases each). Trimming removed 2 bases from V and 2 bases from J, with 16 bases in between. Germline CDR1 reads SGHDN; CDR2 reads FVKESK. This CDR3 has 16 residues. The CDR3: CASSQTLHRTPYEQYF. The CDR3 bases are TGTGCCAGCAGCCAAACCCTCCACAGGACTCCCTACGAGCAGTACTTC.

The chain carries TRBV7-8 and TRBJ1-5; no definite D call. The CDR3 spans 14 residues. The germline V and J ends were trimmed by 5 bases and 9 bases, with 17 bases remaining between them. Per germline, CDR1 SGHVS and CDR2 FQNEAQ. CDR3 protein: CASSLGPLGSPQHF. The CDR3 bases are TGTGCCAGCAGCCTAGGGCCGCTCGGGTCGCCCCAGCATTTT.

This clone was observed a single time. This chain joins TRBV4-3 and TRBJ2-5; 12 bases are shared with TRBD2. The germline CDR1 and CDR2 sequences are LGHNA and YSLEER. This CDR3 has 15 residues. The junction had 4 bases not matched to a gene; V was cut back by 1 base and J by 7 bases. In DNA form, the CDR3 reads TGCGCCAGCAGCCAAGGGACTAGCGGGATGGGGACCCAGTACTTC. The encoded protein is CASSQGTSGMGTQYF.

The V and J genes are TRBV7-2 and TRBJ2-6, with D perhaps TRBD1 (6 bases). The V gene lost 4 bases and the J gene lost 3 bases, with 16 bases spanning the gap. Per the germline V gene, CDR1 is SGHTA and CDR2 is FQGNSA. The CDR3 consists of 17 residues. The DNA of the CDR3 is TGTGCCAGCAGCTCGGGACCCTCAGGGGTTGGGGCCAACGTCCTGACTTTC. Encoded protein: CASSSGPSGVGANVLTF.

The rearrangement links TRBV27 to TRBJ1-1; possible D gene TRBD1, 6 bases. The germline V gene has CDR1 MNHEY and CDR2 SMNVEV (reference sequence). CDR3 size: 16 residues. V lost 3 bases and J 5 bases, leaving 19 bases between the germline ends. The CDR3 DNA reads TGTGCCAGCAGTTTTCGACAGGCACCCGGAGGTACTGAAGCTTTCTTT. Translation: CASSFRQAPGGTEAFF.

J is TRBJ1-1 and V is TRBV28, with 9 bases identical to TRBD1. The ends lost 4 bases at V and 9 bases at J; junction bases unmatched: 9. This CDR3 is 14 amino acids long. The germline gives CDR1 MDHEN, CDR2 SYDVKM. This CDR3 reads CASSSGQGGAKAFF. CDR3 DNA sequence: TGTGCCAGCAGTTCGGGACAGGGTGGAGCTAAAGCTTTCTTT.

This chain connects TRBV4-3 to TRBJ1-6; TRBD1 matches at 8 bases. The CDR3 covers 18 residues. Germline CDR1 LGHNA, CDR2 YSLEER. Unmatched junction bases numbered 14, after V lost 3 bases and J lost 7 bases. In nucleotides, the CDR3 is TGCGCCAGCAGCCATTCCAAACCCGGGACAGGCAACAATTCACCCCTCCACTTT. It is translated as CASSHSKPGTGNNSPLHF.

Notes on this clone: A junction end diverges from the germline sequence, so it may reflect a read error. This sample includes further DNA sequences coding for the same CDR3. The J gene is TRBJ2-3, the V gene TRBV19; D might be TRBD2 (5 bases). Germline V lookup: CDR1 LNHDA, CDR2 SQIVND (reference sequence). The CDR3 consists of 14 residues. The CDR3 nucleotides read TGCGCCAGTAGTATAGCGCACCTCATGGATACGCAGTATTTT. Translation: CASSIAHLMDTQYF.

This chain joins TRBV6-1 and TRBJ2-7; 9 nucleotides match TRBD2. The V gene end was trimmed by 3 bases and the J gene end by 0 bases; junction bases not matched to a gene: 6. Germline assignment: CDR1 MNHNS and CDR2 SASEGT. This CDR3 region has 16 residues. The CDR3 loop reads CASSEASGDSSYEQYF. Written as DNA, the CDR3 is TGTGCCAGCAGTGAGGCTAGCGGGGATAGCTCCTACGAGCAGTACTTC.

This clone appeared once. The V call is TRBV28, the J call TRBJ1-2; a possible D gene is TRBD1 (5 bases). Germline loops: CDR1 MDHEN, CDR2 SYDVKM. Trimming removed 4 bases at V and 7 bases at J, with 19 bases between. The CDR3 is 15 amino acids. The CDR3 sequence is CASSSRRGEFGGYTF. Written as DNA, the CDR3 is TGTGCCAGCAGTTCCCGGCGGGGGGAATTCGGTGGCTACACCTTC.

This chain connects TRBV5-1 to TRBJ2-5; D gene uncertain. The CDR3 runs to 11 residues. The germline gives CDR1 SGHRS, CDR2 YFSETQ. Trimming stripped 2 bases from V and 1 base from J, with 0 bases between. CDR3 in amino acids: CASSFQETQYF. The CDR3 DNA reads as TGCGCCAGCAGCTTCCAAGAGACCCAGTACTTC. The full variable domain, completed using reference TRBV5-1 and TRBJ2-5, is KAGVTQTPRYLIKTRGQQVTLSCSPISGHRSVSWYQQTPGQGLQFLFEYFSETQRNKGNFPGRFSGRQFSNSRSEMNVSTLELGDSALYLCASSFQETQYFGPGTRLLVL.

The DNA for the CDR3 is TGCGCCAGCAGCTTGGTACTAGCGGGAGTTAATGAGCAGTTCTTC. Amino acids: CASSLVLAGVNEQFF. The chain uses TRBV5-1 and TRBJ2-1, with 11 bases fitting TRBD2. The germline V gene has CDR1 SGHRS and CDR2 YFSETQ. The CDR3 has 15 residues. V lost 0 bases to trimming and J lost 7 bases; unmatched junction nucleotides: 3. Variable domain in full (rest from reference TRBV5-1 and TRBJ2-1): KAGVTQTPRYLIKTRGQQVTLSCSPISGHRSVSWYQQTPGQGLQFLFEYFSETQRNKGNFPGRFSGRQFSNSRSEMNVSTLELGDSALYLCASSLVLAGVNEQFFGPGTRLTVL.

J is TRBJ1-2 and V is TRBV7-9; D unclear. The CDR3 has 14 residues. With 1 base removed from V and 6 bases from J, the gap between germline ends came to 12 bases. The germline gives CDR1 SEHNR, CDR2 FQNEAQ (reference sequence). CDR3 protein: CASSLDMGPHGYTF. The CDR3 DNA follows: TGTGCCAGCAGCTTAGATATGGGCCCTCATGGCTACACCTTC. Full variable domain (remainder filled in from reference TRBV7-9 and TRBJ1-2): DTGVSQNPRHKITKRGQNVTFRCDPISEHNRLYWYRQTLGQGPEFLTYFQNEAQLEKSRLLSDRFSAERPKGSFSTLEIQRTEQGDSAMYLCASSLDMGPHGYTFGSGTRLTVV.

The CDR3 DNA reads as TGTGCCAGCAGTTATCGGGTGAACACTGAAGCTTTCTTT. Its translation is CASSYRVNTEAFF. The chain employs TRBV6-5 and TRBJ1-1; D is unclear. Looked up from germline, CDR1 is MNHEY and CDR2 is SVGAGI. The CDR3 loop spans 13 amino acids. V lost 3 bases and J lost 0, with 5 bases in between.

The CDR3 DNA sequence: TGTGCCAGTAGTATAATAGGGAGCGGTGCCGTCTATGGCTACACCTTC. It translates to CASSIIGSGAVYGYTF. The chain carries TRBV19 and TRBJ1-2, with D unresolved. Germline lookup yields CDR1 LNHDA and CDR2 SQIVND (reference sequence). This CDR3 has 16 amino acids. Between the trimmed V and J ends, which lost 2 bases and 4 bases, there was a span of 17 bases.

The V and J genes are TRBV24-1 and TRBJ2-3, with D perhaps assigned TRBD1 or TRBD2 (5 bases each). V shed 8 bases and J shed 5 bases, with 10 bases lying between them. Germline CDR1 and CDR2: KGHDR and SFDVKD. CDR3 length equals 12 residues. CDR3 region: CATTGTRDTQYF. As DNA, the CDR3 is TGTGCCACCACCGGGACCCGAGATACGCAGTATTTT.